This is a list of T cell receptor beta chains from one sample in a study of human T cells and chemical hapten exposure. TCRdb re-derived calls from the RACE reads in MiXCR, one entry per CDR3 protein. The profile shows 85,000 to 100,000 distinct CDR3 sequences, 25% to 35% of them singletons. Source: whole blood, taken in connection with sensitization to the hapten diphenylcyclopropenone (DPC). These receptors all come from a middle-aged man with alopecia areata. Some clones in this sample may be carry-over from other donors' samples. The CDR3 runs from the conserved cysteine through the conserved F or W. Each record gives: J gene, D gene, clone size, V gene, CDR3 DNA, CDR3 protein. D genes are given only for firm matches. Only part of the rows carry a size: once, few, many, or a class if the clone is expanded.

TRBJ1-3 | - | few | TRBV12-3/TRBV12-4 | TGTGCCAGCAGTTTAAAAGCCCCCATATATTTT | CASSLKAPIYF
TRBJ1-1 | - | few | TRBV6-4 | TGTGCCAGCAGTCCAGGGGCAAGTATTCCTGAAGCTTTCTTT | CASSPGASIPEAFF
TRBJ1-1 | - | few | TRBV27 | TGTGCCAGCATGGGCACTGAAGCTTTCTTT | CASMGTEAFF
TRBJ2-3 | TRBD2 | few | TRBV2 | TGTGCCAGCAGTATCGCGGGAGTGGAAGATACGCAGTATTTT | CASSIAGVEDTQYF
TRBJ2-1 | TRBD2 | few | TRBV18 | TGTGCCAGCTCACCACCGGGACTAGCGGGTCACTCCTACAATGAGCAGTTCTTC | CASSPPGLAGHSYNEQFF
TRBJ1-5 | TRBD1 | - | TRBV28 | TGTGCCAGCAGACCCGACAGGGGGTACAATCAGCCCCAGCATTTT | CASRPDRGYNQPQHF
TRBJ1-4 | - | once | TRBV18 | TGTGCCAGCTCAACAAACCCCGGAGCCTCTAATGAAAAACTGTTTTTT | CASSTNPGASNEKLFF
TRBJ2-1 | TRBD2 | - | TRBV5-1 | TGCGCCAGCAGCTTGGGGCTAGCGGGACTCTCCGGTGAGCAGTTCTTC | CASSLGLAGLSGEQFF
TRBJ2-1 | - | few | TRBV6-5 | TGTGCCAGCACCTCTTTGGGCCTGCCTCACAATGAGCAGTTCTTC | CASTSLGLPHNEQFF
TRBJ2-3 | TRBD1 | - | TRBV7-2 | TGTGCCAGCAGCTCAAGACAGGGGCTGTCAGATACGCAGTATTTT | CASSSRQGLSDTQYF
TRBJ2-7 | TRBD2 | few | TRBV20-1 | TGCAGTGCTAGATCTACTAGCGCCTACTCCTACGAGCAGTACTTC | CSARSTSAYSYEQYF
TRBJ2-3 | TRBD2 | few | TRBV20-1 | TGCAGTGCTAGACTAGCGGGTAGCACAGATACGCAGTATTTT | CSARLAGSTDTQYF
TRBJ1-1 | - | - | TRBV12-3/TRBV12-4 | TGTGCCAGCAGCCCCCCGGGGCCTCACACTGAAGCTTTCTTT | CASSPPGPHTEAFF
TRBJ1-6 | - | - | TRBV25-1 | TGTGCCAGCAGTTGGAAAGGGGATTCACCCCTCCACTTT | CASSWKGDSPLHF
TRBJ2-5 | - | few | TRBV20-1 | TGCAGTGCTAGAGAGGGCCTCCCGGAGACCCAGTACTTC | CSAREGLPETQYF
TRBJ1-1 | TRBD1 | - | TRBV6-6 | TGTGCCAGCAGTTACGGACAGGGGAACACTGAAGCTTTCTTT | CASSYGQGNTEAFF
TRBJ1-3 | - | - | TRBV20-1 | TGCAGTGCCCCCACATCCGACTCCCCATCTGGAAACACCATATATTTT | CSAPTSDSPSGNTIYF
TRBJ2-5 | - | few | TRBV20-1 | TGCAGTGCTAGGACCACCAATGGGGGGCGAGAGACCCAGTACTTC | CSARTTNGGRETQYF
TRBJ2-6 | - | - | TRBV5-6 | TGTGCCAGCAGCTTGGGGGGGGATGGGGCCAACGTCCTGACTTTC | CASSLGGDGANVLTF
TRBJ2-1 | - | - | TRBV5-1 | TGCGCCAGCAGCTACCTAGCTAATGAGCAGTTCTTC | CASSYLANEQFF
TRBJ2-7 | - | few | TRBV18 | TGTGCCAGCTCACCAACCCCTGTGACGGGACGCGGAGGTTCCGAGCAGTACTTC | CASSPTPVTGRGGSEQYF
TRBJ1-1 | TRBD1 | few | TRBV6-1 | TGTGCCAGCAGCCTTCGAAGGGGGACAGTGCACACTGAAGCTTTCTTT | CASSLRRGTVHTEAFF
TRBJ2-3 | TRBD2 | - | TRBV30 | TGTGCCTGGAGTAGGAGCGGGAAAGCAGATACGCAGTATTTT | CAWSRSGKADTQYF
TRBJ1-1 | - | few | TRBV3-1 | TGTGCCAGCAGCTCCCGAGGGCAGGGGAACACTGAAGCTTTCTTT | CASSSRGQGNTEAFF